This passage covers 7 T cell receptor beta chains from one sample sequenced in a study of T-cell reconstitution after alpha-beta-depleted transplantation in children. Preparation of the TCRbeta library was carried out with unique molecular identifiers. Via MiXCR, TCRdb re-called the PCR reads, giving one row per CDR3 protein. The sample has hundreds of thousands of distinct CDR3 sequences, approximately 16% seen once. The source material was PBMCs from the stem cell graft donor, sampled from the stem cell graft. The receptors shown here come from a human donor who donated a stem cell graft to a child with acute lymphoblastic leukemia.

V gene TRBV12-3 or TRBV12-4 combines with J gene TRBJ1-2, with TRBD1 matching over 9 bases. Trimming removed 3 bases from V and 6 bases from J; junction bases left unmatched: 14. CDR3 length equals 17 residues. The CDR3 region is CASSLGPGTGNNDGYTF. CDR3 bases: TGTGCCAGCAGTTTGGGGCCCGGGACAGGGAATAATGATGGCTACACCTTC.

The rearrangement uses TRBV7-9 and TRBJ2-7; no definite D call. The V and J ends lost 0 bases and 5 bases respectively, with 5 bases between them. This CDR3 region has 12 residues. Germline V gene data show CDR1 as SEHNR and CDR2 as FQNEAQ (reference sequence). The CDR3 bases are TGTGCCAGCAGCTTAGCGGATCACGAGCAGTACTTC. Residues: CASSLADHEQYF.

This clonotype has more than one count but fewer than ten. The genes are TRBV6-1 and TRBJ2-2; TRBD1 matches at 11 bases. With V trimmed by 10 bases and J by 4 bases, 11 bases remained unmatched. The V gene's germline CDR1 is MNHNS and CDR2 SASEGT. The CDR3 runs to 16 residues. The CDR3 DNA follows: TGTGCCACCGGAAACCCGGGACAGGGGGGCACCGGGGAGCTGTTTTTT. Translation gives CATGNPGQGGTGELFF.

This clonotype turned up a few times. In DNA, the CDR3 is TGTGCCAGTAGTGCCTCACTTGGGAATGAGCAGTTCTTC. Translating gives CASSASLGNEQFF. V and J are TRBV19 and TRBJ2-1; no clear D. CDR1 LNHDA and CDR2 SQIVND come from the germline V gene (reference sequence). This CDR3 contains 13 residues. V lost 5 bases, J lost 7 bases, and 12 bases lay in between.

This clonotype was seen a few times. The chain recombines TRBV6-5 with TRBJ2-7; D uncertain. Trimming left V 4 bases short and J 10 bases short, with 11 bases between. CDR1 is MNHEY, CDR2 SVGAGI, per germline. This CDR3 is 11 amino acids long. The CDR3 region has the DNA TGTGCCAGCAGTTTCTTGACAAGCCAGTACTTC. Encoded protein: CASSFLTSQYF.

Ten or more counts support this clonotype. CDR3 sequence: CASSVNRADTQYF. CDR3 bases: TGCGCCAGCAGCGTGAATAGGGCAGATACGCAGTATTTT. V gene TRBV4-1 combines with J gene TRBJ2-3; D ambiguous. This CDR3 comprises 13 residues. Germline V gives CDR1 MGHRA, CDR2 YSYEKL. The V end lost 5 bases, the J end lost 4 bases, and 10 bases lay between the germline ends.

The rearrangement joins TRBV10-3 to TRBJ1-5; maybe TRBD1 (5 bases). The CDR3 consists of 14 residues. CDR1 ENHRY and CDR2 SYGVKD come from the germline V gene. V was shortened by 9 bases and J by 0 bases, with 12 bases between the two germline ends. The CDR3 bases are TGTGCCATAGGTTATGGGGCTAGCAATCAGCCCCAGCATTTT. Protein: CAIGYGASNQPQHF.